This TCR beta chain was documented in a study of blood T cells in healthy people across ages. Details on this clonotype: What it recognizes is unknown.

Donors each provided roughly 11 milliliters of peripheral blood. A second PCR of about 6 to 11 cycles used a sample-barcoded 5' primer and a J-beta primer mix. Each CDR3 protein is one row after TCRdb ran MiXCR on the 5' RACE reads. The sample has 1,800,000 or so distinct CDR3 sequences, approximately 40% seen once. Study-level points and caveats: Not knowing donor CMV status may have confounded expanded clonotype changes. Researchers said unsorted PBMCs prevented a conclusive naive versus antigen-experienced comparison. It was held that diversity estimates obtained from one million T cells represented underestimates.

This TCR was recovered from a human donor in good health. The specimen was blood.

The CDR3 coding sequence is TGCAGTGCTCTCGACAGGGCTATAGGTGAGCAGTTCTTC. Protein: CSALDRAIGEQFF. The J gene is TRBJ2-1, the V gene TRBV20-1; TRBD1 aligns across 7 bases. CDR1 and CDR2 from the germline V gene are DFQATT and SNEGSKA (reference sequence). The CDR3 runs 13 residues. Trimming at V came to 5 bases and at J to 9 bases, leaving 10 bases not matched to a gene.